Presented here are 12 T cell receptor beta chains from one specimen sequenced in a study of regulatory T cells in long-lasting Graves disease. According to the study, TCR beta libraries were built with iRepertoire HTBI primers and CDR3-region Arm-PCR. In TCRdb, the multiplex PCR reads were re-called with MiXCR into one record per CDR3 protein. The sample comprises 350,000 to 500,000 distinct CDR3 sequences, 11% to 15% of which are singletons, and 17% rests with the top ten. As for time point: newly diagnosed GD, antithyroid drugs for less than 3 months. Construction of the TCR library relied on RNA isolated from PBMCs. The data were also submitted as part of a second study, on T cells in Graves' hyperthyroidism and ophthalmopathy.

Sequences were derived from peripheral blood mononuclear cells (PBMCs), sampled at new diagnosis, from a patient treated with antithyroid drugs. These receptors originate from a woman in her forties or fifties with Graves disease.

This clonotype was found many times. The rearrangement links TRBV2 to TRBJ2-5; D uncertain. The V end was cut by 2 bases, the J end by 0 bases, with 7 bases between. The CDR3 extends over 14 amino acids. Per the germline V gene, CDR1 is SNHLY and CDR2 is FYNNEI. CDR3 DNA sequence: TGTGCCAGCAGTGAATGGGCGAACCAAGAGACCCAGTACTTC. It encodes CASSEWANQETQYF.

The rearrangement uses TRBV6-2 or TRBV6-3 and TRBJ1-5; D is ambiguous. This CDR3 is built from 15 residues. Trimming removed 10 bases at V and 1 base at J, with 17 bases between. CDR1 and CDR2 from the germline V gene are MNHEY and SVGEGT. The CDR3 region is CATRIGSGSNQPQHF. DNA for the CDR3: TGTGCCACCAGGATTGGCAGTGGGAGCAATCAGCCCCAGCATTTT.

The chain uses TRBV20-1 and TRBJ1-5; D remains ambiguous. The germline CDR1 and CDR2 sequences are DFQATT and SNEGSKA (reference sequence). Trimming took off 1 base at V and 2 bases at J, with 9 bases between the two ends. This CDR3 is built from 14 residues. CDR3 in DNA: TGCAGTGCTAGAGCCCTGGACGGCAATCAGCCCCAGCATTTT. Translation: CSARALDGNQPQHF.

The chain joins TRBV3-1 to TRBJ2-5, with 11 bases fitting TRBD2. Trimming removed 5 bases from V and 4 bases from J; junction bases left unmatched: 6. Germline lookup yields CDR1 LGHDT and CDR2 YNNKEL (reference sequence). This CDR3 is 15 amino acids long. The CDR3: CASSNRLAGTETQYF. The DNA of the CDR3 is TGTGCCAGCAGCAATCGACTAGCGGGAACAGAGACCCAGTACTTC.

This clonotype was counted at least ten times. V gene TRBV7-2 combines with J gene TRBJ2-5; 7 bases map to TRBD2. Germline CDR1 SGHTA, CDR2 FQGNSA. CDR3 length equals 16 residues. With V trimmed by 1 base and J by 1 base, 6 bases remained unmatched. CDR3: CASSLVGGGGQETQYF. The DNA of the CDR3 is TGTGCCAGCAGCTTAGTGGGAGGCGGGGGCCAAGAGACCCAGTACTTC.

Concerning this clonotype itself: One base separates it from a far larger clone, so it is likely a read error. CDR3 loop: CASSLPTWRARGYTF. The CDR3 DNA follows: TGTGCCAGCAGTTTGCCCACCTGGAGGGCTCGTGGCTACACCTTC. The chain joins TRBV2 to TRBJ1-2; D not resolved. Germline V gene lookup returns CDR1 SNHLY and CDR2 FYNNEI. The CDR3 runs 15 residues. Trimming left V 5 bases short and J 7 bases short, with 20 bases between.

On this clonotype itself: This could be a read error, since a much larger clone is one nucleotide away. The CDR3 end shows no conserved phenylalanine or tryptophan, and so a read error is likely. The gene calls are TRBV27 and TRBJ1-5, with 9 bases identical to TRBD1. The germline V gene encodes CDR1 MNHEY and CDR2 SMNVEV (reference sequence). Unmatched junction bases numbered 6, after V lost 5 bases and J lost 7 bases. The CDR3 is 14 residues long. CDR3 in DNA: TGTGCCAGCAGTCCTACAGGGGGCAGGCAGCCCCAGCATTCT. Its protein product is CASSPTGGRQPQHS.

CDR3 DNA sequence: TGTGCCAGCAGTTCTACCCGGGACAGGGGGGGCGGGGAGCTGTTTTTT. Translated, it gives CASSSTRDRGGGELFF. This chain joins TRBV27 and TRBJ2-2; 11 bases line up with TRBD1. This CDR3 has 16 residues. V dropped 4 bases and J dropped 7; count of bases not matched to a gene: 8. Germline V CDR1 and CDR2: MNHEY, SMNVEV (reference sequence).

Only a few counts were recorded for this clonotype. The V call is TRBV29-1, the J call TRBJ2-5, with D perhaps matching TRBD2 (7 bases). This CDR3 contains 14 residues. V lost 0 bases and J lost 9, with 17 bases in between. Germline V gene data show CDR1 as SQVTM and CDR2 as ANQGSEA. CDR3: CSVEEGGGAGAQYF. CDR3 in DNA: TGCAGCGTTGAAGAGGGGGGAGGGGCAGGGGCCCAGTACTTC. Combining the CDR3 with reference TRBV29-1 and TRBJ2-5 gives the whole variable domain SAVISQKPSRDICQRGTSLTIQCQVDSQVTMMFWYRQQPGQSLTLIATANQGSEATYESGFVIDKFPISRPNLTFSTLTVSNMSPEDSSIYLCSVEEGGGAGAQYFGPGTRLLVL.

V is TRBV5-1 and J is TRBJ2-1; 10 nucleotides match TRBD1. CDR3 length equals 13 residues. The germline V gene has CDR1 SGHRS and CDR2 YFSETQ. V lost 4 bases to trimming and J lost 7 bases; unmatched junction nucleotides: 2. The CDR3 bases are TGCGCCAGCAGCGACAGGGGGCCGAATGAGCAGTTCTTC. It encodes CASSDRGPNEQFF.

The chain uses TRBV30 and TRBJ2-2; 8 bases map to TRBD2. The CDR3 contains 15 residues. Looked up from germline, CDR1 is GTSNPN and CDR2 is SVGIG (reference sequence). The junction had 7 bases not matched to a gene; V was cut back by 4 bases and J by 3 bases. CDR3 residues: CAWMSGRAYTGELFF. The DNA of the CDR3 is TGTGCCTGGATGAGCGGGAGAGCTTACACCGGGGAGCTGTTTTTT.

This clonotype was found many times. The CDR3 nucleotides are TGTGCCAGCAGCTTAGATCCTCTCGTTAGCGGGAGGGCAGATACGCAGTATTTT. Its protein product is CASSLDPLVSGRADTQYF. The V call is TRBV7-2, the J call TRBJ2-3, with 11 positions matching TRBD2. J lost 4 bases, V lost 1 base, and 10 bases had no gene match. In germline, CDR1 is SGHTA, CDR2 FQGNSA. The CDR3 spans 18 residues. Full variable domain (remainder filled in from reference TRBV7-2 and TRBJ2-3): GAGVSQSPSNKVTEKGKDVELRCDPISGHTALYWYRQSLGQGLEFLIYFQGNSAPDKSGLPSDRFSAERTGGSVSTLTIQRTQQEDSAVYLCASSLDPLVSGRADTQYFGPGTRLTVL.